The T cell receptor (beta chain) under discussion was sequenced for a study of blood T cell repertoires in COVID-19. In this sample, this clone turned up once. Profiling relied on immunoSEQ multiplex PCR, and the TCRdb table lists in-frame clones only, not all of them. The sample contains approximately 130,000 clones, about 83% of which appear only once. The J segment lost 2 bases and the V segment lost 4 bases, leaving 8 bases of the junction unmatched. This CDR3 comprises 15 residues. Looked up from germline, CDR1 is SGHRS and CDR2 is YFSETQ. This TCR derives from a man in his 60s with acute or convalescent COVID-19. The chain carries TRBV5-1 and TRBJ1-2, with 7 bases aligning to TRBD1. The specimen sequenced was peripheral blood. CDR3 loop: CASSLSTGINYGYTF. CDR3 bases: TGCGCCAGCAGCCTCTCGACAGGGATCAACTATGGCTACACCTTC.